A single T cell receptor beta chain is shown here with its context. The antigen it binds to is not known. One base away there is no much larger clone; base qualities are not given. RNA was extracted using the RNeasy kit, and roughly 0.5 to 1 ug of the RNA was reverse transcribed with random hexamers. TCR beta CDR3 regions were amplified with the immunoSEQ multiplex PCR assay covering 54 Vbeta and 13 Jbeta segments. To correct PCR amplification bias, a synthetic template baseline was used for both primer optimization and computational correction. The published analysis was carried out like this. Reads were annotated to V, D and J genes according to IMGT and were analyzed with immunoSEQ Analyzer, with only productive sequences retained. To calculate clonality, Shannon entropy was normalized by log2 of the number of productive unique sequences and then subtracted from one. Public and private clones were assessed among the 100 most prevalent clones of each patient and control. A clone was defined as Susac-specific if it was absent from the healthy and MS cohorts, from some 980 published viral clones and from other ImmuneACCESS disease sequences. The public reads were quality trimmed at Q25 with fastp and then assembled into clones with MiXCR by TCRdb, keeping productive beta chains. Entries that share a CDR3 protein sequence are merged under the most common genes and DNA. The V and J calls were determined by TCRdb, not by the authors. The sample includes 100,000 or so distinct CDR3 sequences, with about nine tenths observed a single time. The ten largest clones capture around 0.12% of the sample.

This specimen comes from a study of CD8 T cells in Susac syndrome (dated by TCRdb to about 2019). With regard to the full study: The study used repertoire sequencing to test whether antigen drove CD8+ T cell activation and differentiation in Susac syndrome. Clonality of the CD8+ T cell repertoire was compared between over 10 healthy donors, 14 Susac syndrome patients and roughly 15 multiple sclerosis patients. General findings and caveats noted by the study authors: The number of individuals in the TCR sequencing and HLA analysis was acknowledged as relatively small.

From cysteine to phenylalanine, the CDR3 is 13 amino acids long. Kept here is only the CDR3 DNA, which spans 39 bases and is read in frame from base 1. Trimming takes 8 bases off V and 7 bases off J; junction bases not matched to a gene: 9. Via the germline V gene, CDR1 is MNHEY and CDR2 SVGAGI. Peripheral blood CD8+ and CD4+ T cells from healthy donors, Susac syndrome patients and multiple sclerosis patients were profiled using high-throughput TCR beta sequencing. Healthy donors were age- and sex-matched controls. Bulk CD8+ and CD4+ T cells were purified by magnetic negative isolation, while CD8+ TEMRA cells were enriched using FACS. Blood was collected in EDTA tubes and processed within 24 hours, with PBMCs isolated through density gradient centrifugation. PBMCs intended for TCR sequencing were cryopreserved in liquid nitrogen and thawed later in a water bath at 37 degrees C. The sorted or isolated CD4+, CD8+ and CD8+ TEMRA cells had a purity of 90% or higher.

The sequence joins TRBV6-5 to TRBJ1-1, and TRBD1 aligns with 8 junction nucleotides. Specimen: CD8+ T cells from PBMCs. The sequence was obtained from a human donor in good health. The nucleotides read TGTGCCAGCCGACAGGGGACAATTCTTGAAGCTTTCTTT. Its protein is CASRQGTILEAFF.